Included here is one TCR beta chain sequence, with context. No antigen is known for it. Read data end 3 residues before the CDR3 end; the end is taken from the germline J gene. The V end lost 5 bases, the J end lost 7 bases, and 11 bases lay between the germline ends. This CDR3 comprises 12 residues. Germline assignment: CDR1 SEHNR and CDR2 FQNEAQ (reference sequence). Produced via immunoSEQ multiplex PCR; TCRdb's table is partial and in-frame only. The sample yields fewer than 50,000 clones, of which the top ten take up 0.95% to 1.5%. This entry comes from a study of T cells in women clearing cervical HPV infection. Findings and caveats of the study: Timing of associations relative to infection is unclear; T-cell subsets were not isolated.

The chain has TRBV7-9 and TRBJ1-1; no clear D. Input material: blood buffy coat. This receptor was taken from a woman aged 18 to 75 with a cervical HPV16 infection that either progressed to CIN3+ or cleared (not recorded which). The sequenced part of the CDR3 DNA is TGTGCCAGCAGCCTCAGCGGAGTTGAA. This gives the protein CASSLSGVE. The whole CDR3 protein reads CASSLSGVEAFF. The whole variable domain, filled in from reference TRBV7-9 and TRBJ1-1, reads DTGVSQNPRHKITKRGQNVTFRCDPISEHNRLYWYRQTLGQGPEFLTYFQNEAQLEKSRLLSDRFSAERPKGSFSTLEIQRTEQGDSAMYLCASSLSGVEAFFGQGTRLTVV.